The 28 T cell receptor beta chains in this list originate from one sample, sequenced in a study of blood T cell repertoires in COVID-19. Produced via immunoSEQ multiplex PCR; TCRdb's table is partial and in-frame only. The sample yields roughly 120,000 clones, about 86% seen once. Sequenced material: peripheral blood. Receptors were obtained from a woman aged 50 to 60 with active or convalescent COVID-19.

J is TRBJ1-5 and V is TRBV18, with 9 bases fitting TRBD1. J was trimmed by 0 bases and V by 6 bases; bases with no gene match: 3. CDR1 is KGHSH, CDR2 LQKENI, per germline. CDR3 length equals 15 residues. In DNA form, the CDR3 reads TGTGCCAGCTCCCCGACAGGGGGTAGCAATCAGCCCCAGCATTTT. Translated: CASSPTGGSNQPQHF. Full variable domain (outside the CDR3, taken from reference TRBV18 and TRBJ1-5): NAGVMQNPRHLVRRRGQEARLRCSPMKGHSHVYWYRQLPEEGLKFMVYLQKENIIDESGMPKERFSAEFPKEGPSILRIQQVVRGDSAAYFCASSPTGGSNQPQHFGDGTRLSIL.

In this sample, this clone turned up a few times. The V call is TRBV7-2, the J call TRBJ1-4; a possible D gene is TRBD1 (5 bases). Trimming took 5 bases from V and 8 from J, leaving 15 bases between them. This CDR3 comprises 14 residues. Per the germline V gene, CDR1 is SGHTA and CDR2 is FQGNSA. The CDR3 DNA follows: TGTGCCAGCAGCCATCCCGGAGGGGACGAAAAACTGTTTTTT. Translation: CASSHPGGDEKLFF.

The chain carries TRBV28 and TRBJ2-7; D possibly corresponds to TRBD2 (6 bases). The CDR3 runs 14 residues. The V and J ends lost 4 bases and 7 bases respectively, with 17 bases between them. The V gene's germline CDR1 is MDHEN and CDR2 SYDVKM. Here the CDR3 reads CASSSGGAGTEQYF. The CDR3 nucleotides read TGTGCCAGCAGTTCTGGGGGTGCGGGGACGGAGCAGTACTTC.

The chain carries TRBV7-9 and TRBJ2-1; tentatively, D is TRBD1 (5 bases). Germline CDR1 is SEHNR and CDR2 is FQNEAQ (reference sequence). This CDR3 spans 15 amino acids. Trimming stripped 5 bases from V and 8 bases from J, with 19 bases between. The CDR3 spells CASSVRGITLYEQFF. The CDR3 nucleotides read TGTGCCAGCAGCGTTAGGGGTATCACGCTATATGAGCAGTTCTTC.

DNA of the CDR3: TGTGCCAGCAGTGGGACTAGCGGGAGATCGGATACGCAGTATTTT. It is translated as CASSGTSGRSDTQYF. The rearrangement uses TRBV2 and TRBJ2-3, with 13 bases identical to TRBD2. CDR1 and CDR2 (germline): SNHLY, FYNNEI. The CDR3 covers 15 residues. Trimming cost V 4 bases and J 6 bases; bases outside gene matches: 4.

The chain links TRBV12-5 to TRBJ2-3, with a tentative D call TRBD2 (6 bases). CDR1 is LGHNT, CDR2 FRNRAP, per germline. V shed 6 bases and J shed 0 bases, with 13 bases lying between them. This CDR3 is built from 15 residues. CDR3 sequence: CASGWGGDSTDTQYF. DNA for the CDR3: TGTGCTAGTGGGTGGGGCGGGGATAGCACAGATACGCAGTATTTT.

CDR3 residues: CASSLASDGTSGLYEQYF. CDR3 sequence (DNA): TGTGCCAGCAGCTTAGCGTCGGATGGGACTAGCGGGCTCTACGAGCAGTACTTC. V is TRBV7-9 and J is TRBJ2-7; 12 bases line up with TRBD2. The V gene's germline CDR1 is SEHNR and CDR2 FQNEAQ (reference sequence). V lost 0 bases and J lost 3; bases outside the gene matches: 9. The CDR3 is 18 residues long.

This clone has only one observation. The rearrangement uses TRBV5-1 and TRBJ1-2; 7 bases match TRBD1. Germline assignment: CDR1 SGHRS and CDR2 YFSETQ. V gave up 2 bases and J gave up 4 bases; unmatched junction bases: 8. This CDR3 spans 15 amino acids. The CDR3 spells CASSLADRVPYGYTF. The CDR3 region has the DNA TGCGCCAGCAGCTTAGCTGACAGGGTCCCCTATGGCTACACCTTC.

The chain joins TRBV24-1 to TRBJ1-2; 7 bases fit TRBD1. Germline V gene data show CDR1 as KGHDR and CDR2 as SFDVKD. V shed 3 bases and J 0 bases; nucleotides not matched to a gene: 3. The CDR3 contains 15 residues. CDR3 protein: CATSDGQAANYGYTF. The CDR3, as DNA: TGTGCCACCAGTGATGGACAGGCCGCTAACTATGGCTACACCTTC.

This rearrangement joins TRBV18 to TRBJ2-7; no firm D call. This CDR3 has 14 residues. The V gene lost 6 bases and the J gene lost 4 bases, with 16 bases spanning the gap. Germline V gene data show CDR1 as KGHSH and CDR2 as LQKENI. In DNA, the CDR3 is TGTGCCAGCTCCCTCAGCGCAAAGACGTACGAGCAGTACTTC. Encoded protein: CASSLSAKTYEQYF.

The chain has TRBV19 and TRBJ2-1, with TRBD1 matching over 11 bases. The CDR3 is 18 amino acids. Trimming cost V 3 bases and J 7 bases; bases outside gene matches: 14. The germline gives CDR1 LNHDA, CDR2 SQIVND (reference sequence). As DNA, the CDR3 is TGTGCCAGTAGTATTATTAAAGGGACAGGGGGTCTGGGGAATGAGCAGTTCTTC. It yields the protein CASSIIKGTGGLGNEQFF.

The chain employs TRBV27 and TRBJ1-2; 7 nucleotides align to TRBD1. In germline, CDR1 is MNHEY, CDR2 SMNVEV (reference sequence). CDR3 length: 14 amino acids. The J segment lost 6 bases and the V segment lost 6 bases, leaving 10 bases of the junction unmatched. The CDR3 DNA is TGTGCCAGCAGCTCTCCAGACAGGGTCGATGGCTACACCTTC. Encoded protein: CASSSPDRVDGYTF.

The V and J genes are TRBV6-2 or TRBV6-3 and TRBJ2-4; 8 bases map to TRBD2. The CDR3 totals 15 residues. V was clipped by 0 bases and J by 6 bases; unmatched bases: 4. Per germline, CDR1 MNHEY and CDR2 SVGEGT. The CDR3 region has the DNA TGTGCCAGCAGTTACTCAGGGACTAGTGGAAACATTCAGTACTTC. Its protein product is CASSYSGTSGNIQYF.

The chain is built from TRBV4-3 and TRBJ2-2; D remains ambiguous. Germline CDR1 is LGHNA and CDR2 is YSLEER. V gave up 3 bases and J gave up 2 bases, with 19 bases separating them. CDR3 length: 18 amino acids. The CDR3 DNA follows: TGCGCCAGCAGCCAGTCCCGGGTCCTCATAATCAACACCGGGGAGCTGTTTTTT. It specifies CASSQSRVLIINTGELFF.

J is TRBJ2-5 and V is TRBV7-2; D is possibly TRBD1 (6 bases). This CDR3 spans 15 amino acids. Germline CDR1 is SGHTA and CDR2 is FQGNSA. V was pared by 0 bases and J by 14 bases, with 22 bases between. In DNA, the CDR3 is TGTGCCAGCAGCTTAGCACCGACAGGCCAAGGTCGGATTTACTTC. It codes for CASSLAPTGQGRIYF.

The rearrangement links TRBV11-3 to TRBJ2-7; 15 bases map to TRBD2. This CDR3 spans 20 amino acids. The germline CDR1 and CDR2 sequences are SGHNT and YENEEA. Trimming cost V 1 base and J 5 bases; bases outside gene matches: 15. In DNA, the CDR3 is TGTGCCAGCAGCTTAGGTCGGCGTTGGGGACTAGCGGGAGGCGACGACGAGCAGTACTTC. It specifies CASSLGRRWGLAGGDDEQYF.

The rearrangement uses TRBV18 and TRBJ1-2, with 7 bases aligning to TRBD1. The trim removed 3 bases at V and 5 bases at J, leaving 3 bases unmatched. This CDR3 is 13 amino acids long. Germline values: CDR1 KGHSH, CDR2 LQKENI. This chain's CDR3 is CASSPGQQYGYTF. CDR3 DNA: TGTGCCAGCTCACCGGGACAGCAATATGGCTACACCTTC. Full variable domain (remainder filled in from reference TRBV18 and TRBJ1-2): NAGVMQNPRHLVRRRGQEARLRCSPMKGHSHVYWYRQLPEEGLKFMVYLQKENIIDESGMPKERFSAEFPKEGPSILRIQQVVRGDSAAYFCASSPGQQYGYTFGSGTRLTVV.

The rearrangement uses TRBV3-1 (or the pseudogene TRBV3-2) and TRBJ2-2; tentatively, D is TRBD2 (5 bases). The CDR3 extends over 12 amino acids. The V gene's germline CDR1 is LGHDT and CDR2 YNNKEL (reference sequence). V lost 10 bases and J 5 bases, leaving 11 bases between the germline ends. The DNA of the CDR3 is TGTGCCACGCAGACGGGGACCGGGGAGCTGTTTTTT. Translated, it gives CATQTGTGELFF.

The V call is TRBV18, the J call TRBJ2-3; TRBD2 matches at 10 bases. The germline gives CDR1 KGHSH, CDR2 LQKENI. J lost 2 bases, V lost 2 bases, and 4 bases had no gene match. This CDR3 comprises 16 residues. The CDR3 region has the DNA TGTGCCAGCTCACCAAGGACTAGCGGTTTCACAGATACGCAGTATTTT. As protein: CASSPRTSGFTDTQYF.

Concerning this clone: The same CDR3 arises from other DNA sequences in this sample as well. The J gene is TRBJ2-1, the V gene TRBV24-1, with TRBD1 matching over 8 bases. CDR1 and CDR2 (germline): KGHDR, SFDVKD. The CDR3 sequence is 16 residues long. J was trimmed by 6 bases and V by 0 bases; bases with no gene match: 6. The CDR3 coding sequence is TGTGCCACCAGTGATTTGGGACAGGGAACAGGCAATGAGCAGTTCTTC. Its protein product is CATSDLGQGTGNEQFF.

V usage is TRBV9 and J usage is TRBJ2-3, with D hard to call. Germline values: CDR1 SGDLS, CDR2 YYNGEE. V was pared by 0 bases and J by 0 bases, with 5 bases between. CDR3 size: 14 residues. CDR3 in DNA: TGTGCCAGCAGCGTAGCGGTTAGCACAGATACGCAGTATTTT. Its translation is CASSVAVSTDTQYF.

The V and J genes are TRBV29-1 and TRBJ1-1, with TRBD1 as a possible D gene (5 bases). CDR3 length: 11 residues. V gave up 7 bases and J gave up 7 bases, with 13 bases separating them. Per germline, CDR1 SQVTM and CDR2 ANQGSEA. The CDR3 DNA reads TGCAGCGAAACCGAGGGACTTGAAGCTTTCTTT. Translation gives CSETEGLEAFF.

The chain carries TRBV4-3 and TRBJ2-1; TRBD2 agrees at 11 bases. Germline CDR1 LGHNA, CDR2 YSLEER. This CDR3 has 20 residues. Germline trimming cut 0 bases from V and 0 bases from J; bases unmatched to any gene: 10. CDR3 loop: CASSQDRTSGPTSSYNEQFF. Here the CDR3 DNA reads TGCGCCAGCAGCCAAGATCGGACTAGCGGGCCTACTAGCTCCTACAATGAGCAGTTCTTC.

V usage is TRBV10-3 and J usage is TRBJ2-1; TRBD2 aligns across 7 bases. Germline-derived CDR1 and CDR2 are ENHRY and SYGVKD. Unmatched junction bases numbered 18, after V lost 6 bases and J lost 7 bases. The CDR3 runs 17 residues. The CDR3 DNA is TGTGCCATCAGGAAATCTAGCGGCTTACCGCCGGGGAATGAGCAGTTCTTC. Amino acid sequence: CAIRKSSGLPPGNEQFF.

The J gene is TRBJ1-2, the V gene TRBV19; tentatively, D is TRBD1 (5 bases). Germline CDR1 is LNHDA and CDR2 is SQIVND (reference sequence). Trimming cost V 0 bases and J 5 bases, with 16 bases left between them. The CDR3 has 16 residues. The CDR3 sequence is CASSIDPRGFRYGYTF. For the CDR3, the DNA is TGTGCCAGTAGTATAGATCCCCGGGGGTTCCGGTATGGCTACACCTTC.

The CDR3 here is CASSAGLAQTYEQYF. The CDR3 DNA reads as TGTGCCAGTAGCGCCGGACTAGCGCAAACCTACGAGCAGTACTTC. J is TRBJ2-7 and V is TRBV19; 9 bases map to TRBD2. With V trimmed by 6 bases and J by 2 bases, 8 bases remained unmatched. Germline V CDR1 and CDR2: LNHDA, SQIVND (reference sequence). The CDR3 is 15 amino acids.

The chain has TRBV28 and TRBJ2-1; 9 bases line up with TRBD2. The CDR3 covers 15 residues. V shed 6 bases and J 0 bases; nucleotides not matched to a gene: 3. In germline, CDR1 is MDHEN, CDR2 SYDVKM. The DNA of the CDR3 is TGTGCCAGCAGGCGTAGCGGGAGCTCCTACAATGAGCAGTTCTTC. Protein: CASRRSGSSYNEQFF.

The gene calls are TRBV7-3 and TRBJ2-1; TRBD2 matches at 7 bases. V dropped 5 bases and J dropped 9; count of bases not matched to a gene: 10. Germline CDR1 reads SGHTA; CDR2 reads FQGTGA. This CDR3 contains 14 residues. CDR3: CASSPASGNPEQFF. The DNA of the CDR3 is TGTGCCAGCAGCCCGGCCAGCGGGAACCCTGAGCAGTTCTTC.